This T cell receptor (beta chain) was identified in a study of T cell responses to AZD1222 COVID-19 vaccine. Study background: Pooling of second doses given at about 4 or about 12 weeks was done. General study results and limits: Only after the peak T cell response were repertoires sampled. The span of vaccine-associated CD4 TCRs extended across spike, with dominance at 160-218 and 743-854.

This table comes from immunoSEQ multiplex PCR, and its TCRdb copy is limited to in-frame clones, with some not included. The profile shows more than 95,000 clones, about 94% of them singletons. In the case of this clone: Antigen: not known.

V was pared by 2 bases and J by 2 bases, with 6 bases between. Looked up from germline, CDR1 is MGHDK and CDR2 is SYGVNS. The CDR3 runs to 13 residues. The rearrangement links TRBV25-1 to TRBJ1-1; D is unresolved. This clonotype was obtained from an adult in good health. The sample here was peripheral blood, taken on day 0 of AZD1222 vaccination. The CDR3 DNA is TGTGCCAGCAGTGAAGGGGTTAACACTGAAGCTTTCTTT. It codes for CASSEGVNTEAFF.